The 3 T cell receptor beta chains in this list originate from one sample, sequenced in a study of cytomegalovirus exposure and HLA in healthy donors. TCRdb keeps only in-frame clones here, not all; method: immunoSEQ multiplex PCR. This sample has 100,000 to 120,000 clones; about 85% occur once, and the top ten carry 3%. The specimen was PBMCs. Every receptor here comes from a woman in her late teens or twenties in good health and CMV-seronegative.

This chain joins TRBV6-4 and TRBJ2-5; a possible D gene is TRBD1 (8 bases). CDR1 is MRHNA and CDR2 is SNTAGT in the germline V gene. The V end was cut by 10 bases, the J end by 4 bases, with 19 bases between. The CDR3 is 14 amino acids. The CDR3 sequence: CATWTGRGAETQYF. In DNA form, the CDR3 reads TGTGCCACATGGACAGGGAGGGGGGCAGAGACCCAGTACTTC.

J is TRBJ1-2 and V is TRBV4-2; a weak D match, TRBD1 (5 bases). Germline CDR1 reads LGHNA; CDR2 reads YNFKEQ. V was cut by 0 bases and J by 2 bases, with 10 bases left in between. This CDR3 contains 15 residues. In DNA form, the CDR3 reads TGTGCCAGCAGCCAAGAAGACAGCGGGAACTATGGCTACACCTTC. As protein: CASSQEDSGNYGYTF.

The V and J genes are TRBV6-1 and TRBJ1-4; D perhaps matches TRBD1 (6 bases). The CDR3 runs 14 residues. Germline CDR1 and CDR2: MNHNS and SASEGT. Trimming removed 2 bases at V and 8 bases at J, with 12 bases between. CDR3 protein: CASSERGAWEKLFF. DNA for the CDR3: TGTGCCAGCAGTGAACGGGGGGCCTGGGAAAAACTGTTTTTT.